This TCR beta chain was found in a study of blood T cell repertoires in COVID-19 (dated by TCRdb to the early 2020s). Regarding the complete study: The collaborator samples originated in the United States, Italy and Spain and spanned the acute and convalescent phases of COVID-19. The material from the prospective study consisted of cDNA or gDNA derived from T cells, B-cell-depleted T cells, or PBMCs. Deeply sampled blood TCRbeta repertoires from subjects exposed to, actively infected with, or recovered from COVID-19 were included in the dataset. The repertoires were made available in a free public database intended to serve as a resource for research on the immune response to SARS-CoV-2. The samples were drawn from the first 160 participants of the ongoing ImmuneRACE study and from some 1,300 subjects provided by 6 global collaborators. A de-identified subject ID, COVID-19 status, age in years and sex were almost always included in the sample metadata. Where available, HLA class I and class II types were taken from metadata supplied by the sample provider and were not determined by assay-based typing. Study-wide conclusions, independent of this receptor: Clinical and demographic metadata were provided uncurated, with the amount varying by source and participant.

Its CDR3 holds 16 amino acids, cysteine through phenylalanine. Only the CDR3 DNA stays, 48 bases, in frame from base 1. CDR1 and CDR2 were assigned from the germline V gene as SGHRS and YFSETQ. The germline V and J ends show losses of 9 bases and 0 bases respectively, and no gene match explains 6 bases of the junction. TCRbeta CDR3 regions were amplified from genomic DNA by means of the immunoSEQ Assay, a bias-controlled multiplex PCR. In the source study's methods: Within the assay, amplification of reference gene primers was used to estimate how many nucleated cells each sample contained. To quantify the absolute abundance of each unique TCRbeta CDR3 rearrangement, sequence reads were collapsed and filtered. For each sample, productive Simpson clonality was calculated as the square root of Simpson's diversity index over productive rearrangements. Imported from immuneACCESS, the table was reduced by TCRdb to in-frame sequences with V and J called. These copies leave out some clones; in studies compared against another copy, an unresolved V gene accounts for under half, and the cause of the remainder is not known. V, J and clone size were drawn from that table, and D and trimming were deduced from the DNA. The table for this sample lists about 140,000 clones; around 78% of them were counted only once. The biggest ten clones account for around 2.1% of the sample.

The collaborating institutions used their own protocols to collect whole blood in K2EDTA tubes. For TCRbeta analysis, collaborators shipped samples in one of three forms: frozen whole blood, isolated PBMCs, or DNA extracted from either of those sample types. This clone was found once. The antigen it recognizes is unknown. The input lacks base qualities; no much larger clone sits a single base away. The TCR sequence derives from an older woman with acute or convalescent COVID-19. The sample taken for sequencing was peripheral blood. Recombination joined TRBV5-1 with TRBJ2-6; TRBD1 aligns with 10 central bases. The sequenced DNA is TGCGCCACCGGGACAGGGGCCCTCTCTGGGGCCAACGTCCTGACTTTC. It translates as CATGTGALSGANVLTF.